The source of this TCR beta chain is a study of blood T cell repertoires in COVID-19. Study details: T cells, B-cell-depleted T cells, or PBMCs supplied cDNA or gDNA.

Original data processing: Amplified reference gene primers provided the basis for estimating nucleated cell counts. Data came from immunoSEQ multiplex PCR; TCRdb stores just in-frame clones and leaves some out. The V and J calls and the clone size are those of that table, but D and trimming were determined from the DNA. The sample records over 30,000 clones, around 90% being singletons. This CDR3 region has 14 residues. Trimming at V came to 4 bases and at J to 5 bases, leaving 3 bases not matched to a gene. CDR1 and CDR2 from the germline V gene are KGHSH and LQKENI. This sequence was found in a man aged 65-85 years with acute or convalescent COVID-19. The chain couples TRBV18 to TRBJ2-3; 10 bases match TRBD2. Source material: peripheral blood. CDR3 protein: CASSLAGGKDTQYF. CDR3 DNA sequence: TGTGCCAGCTCACTAGCGGGAGGAAAAGATACGCAGTATTTT.